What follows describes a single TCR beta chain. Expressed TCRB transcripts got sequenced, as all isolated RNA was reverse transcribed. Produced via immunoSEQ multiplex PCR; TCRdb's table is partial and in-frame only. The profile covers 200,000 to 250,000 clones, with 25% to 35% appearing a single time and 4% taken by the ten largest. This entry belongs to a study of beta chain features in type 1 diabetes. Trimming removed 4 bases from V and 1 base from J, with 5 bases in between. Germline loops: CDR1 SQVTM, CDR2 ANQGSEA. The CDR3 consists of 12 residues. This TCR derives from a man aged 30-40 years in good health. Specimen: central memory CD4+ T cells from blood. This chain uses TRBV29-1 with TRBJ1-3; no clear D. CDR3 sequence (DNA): TGCAGCGTTGCGCTTTCTGGAAACACCATATATTTT. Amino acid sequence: CSVALSGNTIYF.